The entry that follows covers one T cell receptor (beta chain) sequence. CDR1 MNHEY and CDR2 SVGAGI come from the germline V gene. The CDR3 sequence is 15 residues long. Trimming took 7 bases from V and 3 from J; bases not matched to a gene: 8. This specimen belongs to a study of cytomegalovirus exposure and HLA in healthy donors. Profiled with immunoSEQ multiplex PCR; TCRdb holds only in-frame clones, not every one. The repertoire includes roughly 120,000 clones, about 82% of them detected once, and over 4% sits in the top ten. This rearrangement joins TRBV6-5 to TRBJ2-3; TRBD2 agrees at 9 bases. This TCR derives from a man aged 18 to 29 in good health and CMV-seronegative. The sequencing sample was made of PBMCs. Here the CDR3 reads CASTPGGRGTDTQYF. Written as DNA, the CDR3 is TGTGCCAGCACCCCTGGCGGGAGGGGTACAGATACGCAGTATTTT.